The clone carrying this T cell receptor beta chain was observed many times. This sample is part of a study of T cells in Graves' hyperthyroidism and ophthalmopathy. Regions amplified from RNA transcripts were the TCR beta CDR3 regions. A first-round RT-PCR of the TCR CDR3 used the HTBI primer set. Each CDR3 protein gets one entry after TCRdb re-called the multiplex PCR reads with MiXCR. Here the sample spans roughly 560,000 distinct CDR3 sequences, about 14% being singletons. The CDR3 spans 17 residues. Trimming cost V 1 base and J 0 bases, with 13 bases left between them. CDR1 and CDR2 from the germline V gene are LNHDA and SQIVND (reference sequence).

The chain links TRBV19 to TRBJ1-5, with D maybe TRBD1 (6 bases). The specimen was blood. This clonotype was sampled from a woman aged 40 to 50 with Graves' ophthalmopathy. CDR3: CASSIGTGQYSNQPQHF. The CDR3 coding sequence is TGTGCCAGTAGTATAGGCACGGGACAATATAGCAATCAGCCCCAGCATTTT.